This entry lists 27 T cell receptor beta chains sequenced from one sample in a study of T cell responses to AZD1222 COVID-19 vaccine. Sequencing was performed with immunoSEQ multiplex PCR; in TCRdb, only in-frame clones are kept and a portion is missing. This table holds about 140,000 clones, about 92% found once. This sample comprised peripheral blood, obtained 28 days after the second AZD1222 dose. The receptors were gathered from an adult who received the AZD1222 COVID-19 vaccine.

CDR3 protein: CASSFTGRSYGYTF. The CDR3 nucleotides are TGCGCCAGCAGCTTTACAGGAAGAAGCTATGGCTACACCTTC. The chain employs TRBV5-1 and TRBJ1-2; D may be TRBD1 (5 bases). Germline V gene sequence: CDR1 SGHRS, CDR2 YFSETQ. Deletions cut 2 bases from V and 4 bases from J, with 12 bases between. This CDR3 has 14 residues.

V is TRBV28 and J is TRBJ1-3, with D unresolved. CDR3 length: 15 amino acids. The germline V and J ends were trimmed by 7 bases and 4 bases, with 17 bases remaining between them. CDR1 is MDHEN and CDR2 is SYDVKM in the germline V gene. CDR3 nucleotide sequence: TGTGCCAGCAATAGGTTTACGGGGTACGGAAACACCATATATTTT. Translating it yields CASNRFTGYGNTIYF.

CDR3 DNA: TGTGCCAGCAGTTATGGGGACACTGAAGCTTTCTTT. Amino acid sequence: CASSYGDTEAFF. J is TRBJ1-1 and V is TRBV6-5; no definite D call. Germline V gene sequence: CDR1 MNHEY, CDR2 SVGAGI. V lost 3 bases and J 3 bases, leaving 5 bases between the germline ends. The CDR3 covers 12 residues.

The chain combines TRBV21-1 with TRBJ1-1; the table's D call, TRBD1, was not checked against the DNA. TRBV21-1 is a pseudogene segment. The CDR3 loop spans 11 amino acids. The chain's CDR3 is CASNGGAETFF. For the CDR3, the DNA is TGTGCCAGCAACGGTGGGGCGGAGACTTTCTTT.

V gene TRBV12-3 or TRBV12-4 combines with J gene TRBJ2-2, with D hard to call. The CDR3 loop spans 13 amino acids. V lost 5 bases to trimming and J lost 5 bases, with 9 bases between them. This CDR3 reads CASSLTVTGELFF. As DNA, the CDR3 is TGTGCCAGCAGTCTTACTGTAACCGGGGAGCTGTTTTTT.

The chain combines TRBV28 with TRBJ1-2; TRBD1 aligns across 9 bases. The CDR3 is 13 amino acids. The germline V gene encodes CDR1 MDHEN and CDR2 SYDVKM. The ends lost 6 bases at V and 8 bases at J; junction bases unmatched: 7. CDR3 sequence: CASSNRDRDGYTF. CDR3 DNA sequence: TGTGCCAGCAGCAATCGGGACAGGGACGGCTACACCTTC.

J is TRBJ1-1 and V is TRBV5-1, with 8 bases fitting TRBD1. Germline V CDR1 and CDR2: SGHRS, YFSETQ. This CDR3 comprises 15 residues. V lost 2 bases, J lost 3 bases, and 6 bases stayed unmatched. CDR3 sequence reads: CASSLRQGMDTEAFF. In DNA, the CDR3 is TGCGCCAGCAGCTTAAGACAGGGGATGGACACTGAAGCTTTCTTT.

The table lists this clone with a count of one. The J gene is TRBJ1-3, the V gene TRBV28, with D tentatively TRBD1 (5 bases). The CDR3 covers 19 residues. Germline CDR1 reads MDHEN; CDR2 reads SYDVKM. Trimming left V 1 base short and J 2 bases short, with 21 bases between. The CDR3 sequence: CASSLSGFGVMGAGNTIYF. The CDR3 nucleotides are TGTGCCAGCAGTTTATCCGGTTTTGGGGTAATGGGGGCTGGAAACACCATATATTTT.

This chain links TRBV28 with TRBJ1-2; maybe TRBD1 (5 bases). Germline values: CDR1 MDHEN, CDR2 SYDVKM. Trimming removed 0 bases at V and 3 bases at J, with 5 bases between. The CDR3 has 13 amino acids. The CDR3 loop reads CASSLWGDYGYTF. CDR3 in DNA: TGTGCCAGCAGTTTATGGGGGGACTATGGCTACACCTTC.

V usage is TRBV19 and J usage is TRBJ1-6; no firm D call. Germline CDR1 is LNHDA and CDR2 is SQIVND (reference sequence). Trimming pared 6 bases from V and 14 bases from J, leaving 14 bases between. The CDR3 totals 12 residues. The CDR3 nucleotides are TGTGCCAGTAGAGTTGAGGATGGGTCCCTCCACTTT. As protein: CASRVEDGSLHF.

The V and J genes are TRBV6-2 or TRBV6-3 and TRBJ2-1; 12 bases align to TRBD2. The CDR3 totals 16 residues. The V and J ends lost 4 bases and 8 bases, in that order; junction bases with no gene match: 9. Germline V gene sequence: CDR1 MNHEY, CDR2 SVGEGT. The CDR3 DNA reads TGTGCCAGCAGTTTCCGAGGACTAGCGGGAAGGGATGAGCAGTTCTTC. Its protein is CASSFRGLAGRDEQFF.

Written as DNA, the CDR3 is TGTGCCAGCAGCTTACACGGCACAGGTACCCCGATAGGATCACCCCTCCACTTT. Protein: CASSLHGTGTPIGSPLHF. The J gene is TRBJ1-6, the V gene TRBV11-2; TRBD1 is a possible D gene (5 bases). The CDR3 has 18 residues. The germline gives CDR1 SGHAT, CDR2 FQNNGV. V was cut by 2 bases and J by 10 bases, with 24 bases left in between.

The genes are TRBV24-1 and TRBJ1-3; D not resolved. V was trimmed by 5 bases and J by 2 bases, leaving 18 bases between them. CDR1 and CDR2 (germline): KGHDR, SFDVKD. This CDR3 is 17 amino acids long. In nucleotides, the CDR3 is TGTGCCACCAGTGTTCTACCGGGCGGAGGTCCTGGAAACACCATATATTTT. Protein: CATSVLPGGGPGNTIYF.

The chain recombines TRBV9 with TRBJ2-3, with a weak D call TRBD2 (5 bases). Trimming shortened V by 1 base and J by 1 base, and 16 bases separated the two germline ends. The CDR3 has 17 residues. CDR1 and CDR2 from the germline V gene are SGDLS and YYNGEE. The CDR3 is CASSVPLLAVGTDTQYF. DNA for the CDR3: TGTGCCAGCAGCGTACCTCTCCTAGCAGTCGGCACAGATACGCAGTATTTT.

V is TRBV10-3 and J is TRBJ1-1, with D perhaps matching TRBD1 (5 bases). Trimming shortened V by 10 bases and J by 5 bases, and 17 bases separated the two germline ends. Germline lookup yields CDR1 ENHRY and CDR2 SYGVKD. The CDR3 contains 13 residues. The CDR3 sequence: CATTGGGGTEAFF. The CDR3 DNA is TGTGCCACAACCGGGGGAGGAGGAACTGAAGCTTTCTTT.

The CDR3 protein is CASSPQEGTEQYF. Written as DNA, the CDR3 is TGTGCCAGCTCCCCCCAAGAAGGAACGGAGCAGTACTTC. The chain couples TRBV18 to TRBJ2-7; D ambiguous. CDR1 KGHSH and CDR2 LQKENI come from the germline V gene. V dropped 6 bases and J dropped 7 bases, with 16 bases sitting between them. The CDR3 runs to 13 residues.

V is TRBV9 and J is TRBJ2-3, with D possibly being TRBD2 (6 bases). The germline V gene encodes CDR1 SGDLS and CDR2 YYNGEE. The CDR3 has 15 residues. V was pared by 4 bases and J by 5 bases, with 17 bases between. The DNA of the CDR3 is TGTGCCAGCAGCAGGGGAGGAGTCCTTGGAGATACGCAGTATTTT. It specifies CASSRGGVLGDTQYF.

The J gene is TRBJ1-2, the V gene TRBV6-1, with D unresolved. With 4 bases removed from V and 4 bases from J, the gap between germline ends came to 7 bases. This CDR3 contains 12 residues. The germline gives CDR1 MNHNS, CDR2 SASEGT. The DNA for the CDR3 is TGTGCCAGCAGTGTGGGAGTCTATGGCTACACCTTC. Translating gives CASSVGVYGYTF.

The CDR3 loop reads CASSHPAGGPGANVLTF. CDR3 bases: TGTGCCAGCAGCCACCCCGCGGGAGGGCCTGGGGCCAACGTCCTGACTTTC. The chain employs TRBV7-9 and TRBJ2-6; TRBD2 matches at 9 bases. Per the germline V gene, CDR1 is SEHNR and CDR2 is FQNEAQ (reference sequence). The CDR3 has 17 amino acids. Germline trimming cut 5 bases from V and 2 bases from J; bases unmatched to any gene: 7.

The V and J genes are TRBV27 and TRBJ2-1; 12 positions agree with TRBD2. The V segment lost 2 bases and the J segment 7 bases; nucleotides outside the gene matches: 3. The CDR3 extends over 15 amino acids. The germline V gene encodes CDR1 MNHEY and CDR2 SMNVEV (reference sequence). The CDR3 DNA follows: TGTGCCAGCAGTTTACGGCTAGCGGGAGGGAATGAGCAGTTCTTC. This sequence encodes CASSLRLAGGNEQFF.

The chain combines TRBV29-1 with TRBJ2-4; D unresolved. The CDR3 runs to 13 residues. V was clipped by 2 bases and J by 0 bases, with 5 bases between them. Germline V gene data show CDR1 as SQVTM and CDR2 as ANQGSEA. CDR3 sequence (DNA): TGCAGCGTTGAAACGGTAGCCAAAAACATTCAGTACTTC. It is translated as CSVETVAKNIQYF. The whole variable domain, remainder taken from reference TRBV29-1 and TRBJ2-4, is SAVISQKPSRDICQRGTSLTIQCQVDSQVTMMFWYRQQPGQSLTLIATANQGSEATYESGFVIDKFPISRPNLTFSTLTVSNMSPEDSSIYLCSVETVAKNIQYFGAGTRLSVL.

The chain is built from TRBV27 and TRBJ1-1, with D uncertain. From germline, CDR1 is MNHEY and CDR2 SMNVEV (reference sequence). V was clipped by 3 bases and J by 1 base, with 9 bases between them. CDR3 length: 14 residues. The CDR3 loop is CASSFYSSNTEAFF. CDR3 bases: TGTGCCAGCAGTTTCTACTCCTCGAACACTGAAGCTTTCTTT.

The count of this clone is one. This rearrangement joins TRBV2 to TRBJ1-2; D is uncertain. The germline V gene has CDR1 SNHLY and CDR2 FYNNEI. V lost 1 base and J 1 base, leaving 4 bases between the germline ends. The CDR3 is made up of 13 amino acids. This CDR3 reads CASSEDDNYGYTF. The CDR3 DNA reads TGTGCCAGCAGTGAAGATGATAACTATGGCTACACCTTC.

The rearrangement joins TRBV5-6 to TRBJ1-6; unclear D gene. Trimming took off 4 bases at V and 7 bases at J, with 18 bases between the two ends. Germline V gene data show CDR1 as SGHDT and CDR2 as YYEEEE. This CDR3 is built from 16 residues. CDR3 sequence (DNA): TGTGCCAGCAGCCAATTATTAGGACCACAGAATTCACCCCTCCACTTT. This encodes CASSQLLGPQNSPLHF.

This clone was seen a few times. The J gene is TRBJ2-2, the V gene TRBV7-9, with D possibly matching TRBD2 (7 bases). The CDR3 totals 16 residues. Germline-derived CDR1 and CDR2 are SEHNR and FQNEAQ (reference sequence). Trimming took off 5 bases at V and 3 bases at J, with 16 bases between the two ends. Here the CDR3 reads CASSPTQGRDTGELFF. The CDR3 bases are TGTGCCAGCAGCCCGACGCAGGGGAGGGACACCGGGGAGCTGTTTTTT.

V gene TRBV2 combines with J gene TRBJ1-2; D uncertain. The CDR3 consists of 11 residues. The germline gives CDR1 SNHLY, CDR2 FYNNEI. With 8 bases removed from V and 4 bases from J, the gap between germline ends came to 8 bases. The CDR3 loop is CASGSPYGYTF. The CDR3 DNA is TGTGCCAGCGGGTCACCCTATGGCTACACCTTC.

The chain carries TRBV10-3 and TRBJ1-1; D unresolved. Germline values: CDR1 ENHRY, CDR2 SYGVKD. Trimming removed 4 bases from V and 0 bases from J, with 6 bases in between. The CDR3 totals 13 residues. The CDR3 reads CAISGQLNTEAFF. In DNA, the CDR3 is TGTGCCATCAGTGGGCAGCTGAACACTGAAGCTTTCTTT.